This T cell receptor beta chain was identified during a study of CD8+ T cells in alopecia areata. Study-wide points: During tofacitinib treatment, many expanded lesional clones remained in scalp and blood.

Described treatment: oral pan-JAK inhibitor, 5-10 mg twice daily. The length of the CDR3 is 15 residues. Germline V lookup: CDR1 MGHDK, CDR2 SYGVNS. Germline trimming cut 1 base from V and 7 bases from J; bases unmatched to any gene: 9. In the case of this clone: The antigen is not known.

Isolated RNA was reverse transcribed into cDNA used as the sequencing template. The repertoire was sequenced with immunoSEQ multiplex PCR; TCRdb's copy has only in-frame clones and lacks some. Of about 200,000 clones listed, 55% to 70% are singletons. Material: CD4+ T cells sorted from blood, obtained at week 24, from a patient treated with tofacitinib. The clonotype was recovered from a human donor with alopecia areata. The gene calls are TRBV25-1 and TRBJ1-2; 7 positions match TRBD1. The CDR3 sequence: CASSEWVGGDGGYTF. The CDR3 DNA reads as TGTGCCAGCAGTGAATGGGTAGGGGGCGACGGTGGCTACACCTTC.